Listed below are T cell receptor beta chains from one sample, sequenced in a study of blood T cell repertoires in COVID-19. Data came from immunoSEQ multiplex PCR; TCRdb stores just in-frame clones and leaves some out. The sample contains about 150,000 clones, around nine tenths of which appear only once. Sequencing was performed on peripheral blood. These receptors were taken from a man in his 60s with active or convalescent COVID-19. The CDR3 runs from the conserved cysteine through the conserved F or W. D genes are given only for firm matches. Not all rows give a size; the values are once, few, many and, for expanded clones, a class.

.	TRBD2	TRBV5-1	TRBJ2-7	CASSLEATSGIQYF	TGCGCCAGCAGCTTGGAAGCGACTAGCGGGATTCAGTACTTC
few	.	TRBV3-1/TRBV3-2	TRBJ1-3	CASSPVGPGNTIYF	TGTGCCAGCAGCCCGGTGGGGCCTGGAAACACCATATATTTT
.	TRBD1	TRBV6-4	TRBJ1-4	CASSDSSGQVSEKLFF	TGTGCCAGCAGTGACTCGTCGGGACAGGTTTCAGAAAAACTGTTTTTT
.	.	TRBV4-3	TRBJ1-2	CASSQDRGAVDYGYTF	TGCGCCAGCAGCCAAGATCGGGGGGCCGTAGACTATGGCTACACCTTC
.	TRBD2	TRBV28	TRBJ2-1	CASSTPGTSGRTSYNEQFF	TGTGCCAGCAGTACCCCCGGGACTAGCGGGAGGACTTCCTACAATGAGCAGTTCTTC
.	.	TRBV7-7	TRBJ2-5	CASSLASQGLVETQYF	TGTGCTAGCAGCTTAGCGAGCCAGGGATTGGTAGAGACCCAGTACTTC
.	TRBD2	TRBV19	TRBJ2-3	CASSVLARGDTQYF	TGTGCCAGTAGTGTTCTAGCGCGGGGGGATACGCAGTATTTT
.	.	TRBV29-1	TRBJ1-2	CSVSLIQGNYGYTF	TGCAGCGTCTCACTAATTCAGGGAAACTATGGCTACACCTTC
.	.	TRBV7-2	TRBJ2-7	CASSSATAYEQYF	TGTGCCAGCAGCTCTGCTACTGCCTACGAGCAGTACTTC
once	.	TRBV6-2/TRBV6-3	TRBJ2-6	CASSQGGAGANVLTF	TGTGCCAGCAGCCAAGGGGGGGCCGGGGCCAACGTCCTGACTTTC
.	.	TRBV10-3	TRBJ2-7	CAISVGEVYEQYF	TGTGCCATCAGTGTGGGAGAGGTATACGAGCAGTACTTC
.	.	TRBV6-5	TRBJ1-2	CASSYSGNGAYGYTF	TGTGCCAGCAGTTACTCGGGTAATGGGGCCTATGGCTACACCTTC
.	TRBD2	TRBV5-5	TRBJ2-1	CASSLGLAAHNEQFF	TGTGCCAGCAGCTTGGGACTAGCGGCCCACAATGAGCAGTTCTTC
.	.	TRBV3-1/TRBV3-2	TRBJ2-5	CASSHLSRETQYF	TGTGCCAGCAGCCACCTCTCGAGGGAGACCCAGTACTTC
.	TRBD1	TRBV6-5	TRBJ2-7	CASSKRTGGSYEQYF	TGTGCCAGCAGCAAGAGGACAGGGGGCTCCTACGAGCAGTACTTC
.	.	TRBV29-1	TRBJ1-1	CSAAGTLNTEAFF	TGCAGCGCAGCCGGGACACTGAACACTGAAGCTTTCTTT
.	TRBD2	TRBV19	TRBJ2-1	CASRGVSYNEQFF	TGTGCCAGTCGGGGGGTCTCCTACAATGAGCAGTTCTTC
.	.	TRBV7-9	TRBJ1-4	CASSLKGLSNEKLFF	TGTGCCAGCAGCTTAAAGGGGCTATCTAATGAAAAACTGTTTTTT
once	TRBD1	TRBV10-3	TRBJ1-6	CAIRGTDSYNSPLHF	TGTGCCATCAGGGGGACAGACTCCTATAATTCACCCCTCCACTTT
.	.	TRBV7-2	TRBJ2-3	CASSEGFGDTQYF	TGTGCCAGCAGCGAGGGATTCGGTGATACGCAGTATTTT
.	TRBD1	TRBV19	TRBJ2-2	CASSIGQGALIGTGELFF	TGTGCCAGTAGTATCGGACAGGGGGCGCTGATAGGAACCGGGGAGCTGTTTTTT
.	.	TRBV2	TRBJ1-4	CASSVVKGNEKLFF	TGTGCCAGCAGTGTAGTAAAGGGGAATGAAAAACTGTTTTTT
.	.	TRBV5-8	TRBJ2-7	CASSLHVATYEQYF	TGTGCCAGCAGCCTCCACGTAGCGACCTACGAGCAGTACTTC
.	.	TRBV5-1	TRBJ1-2	CASSLAGGPKGEDYGYTF	TGCGCCAGCAGCTTGGCCGGAGGACCCAAAGGGGAGGACTATGGCTACACCTTC
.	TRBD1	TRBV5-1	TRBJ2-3	CASSKGQGGTDTQYF	TGCGCCAGCAGCAAGGGACAGGGGGGCACAGATACGCAGTATTTT
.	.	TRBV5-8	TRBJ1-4	CASRGDEKLFF	TGTGCCAGCAGGGGAGACGAAAAACTGTTTTTT
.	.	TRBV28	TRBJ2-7	CASSLEGGTYEQYF	TGTGCCAGCAGTTTAGAAGGAGGGACCTACGAGCAGTACTTC
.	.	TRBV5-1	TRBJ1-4	CASSLGQPTTNEKLFF	TGCGCCAGCAGCTTGGGACAGCCGACAACTAATGAAAAACTGTTTTTT
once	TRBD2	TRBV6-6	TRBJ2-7	CASSSNFRLAEAEQYF	TGTGCCAGCAGTTCCAATTTTAGGCTAGCGGAAGCCGAGCAGTACTTC
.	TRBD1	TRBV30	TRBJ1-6	CAWTIGGRISPLHF	TGTGCCTGGACAATAGGGGGCCGCATCTCACCCCTCCACTTT
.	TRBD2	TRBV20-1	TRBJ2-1	CSASAGRADNEQFF	TGCAGTGCTAGTGCTGGGAGGGCCGATAATGAGCAGTTCTTC
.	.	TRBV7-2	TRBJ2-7	CASSLDWANYEQYF	TGTGCCAGCAGCTTAGACTGGGCGAACTACGAGCAGTACTTC
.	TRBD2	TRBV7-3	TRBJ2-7	CASSSLPGSGGLRPLYEQYF	TGTGCCAGCAGCTCCCTACCGGGTAGCGGGGGGCTCCGACCACTTTACGAGCAGTACTTC
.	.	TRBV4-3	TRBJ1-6	CASSQLLWGGPKNSPLHF	TGCGCCAGCAGCCAACTCCTATGGGGGGGGCCAAAAAATTCACCCCTCCACTTT
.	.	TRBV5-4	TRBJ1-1	CASSPRGGNTEAFF	TGTGCCAGCAGCCCTAGGGGGGGGAACACTGAAGCTTTCTTT
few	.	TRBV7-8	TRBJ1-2	CASSLTGEIYGYTF	TGTGCCAGCAGTCTCACCGGGGAGATCTATGGCTACACCTTC
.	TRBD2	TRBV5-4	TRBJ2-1	CASSLPGTSGRGSTYNEQFF	TGTGCCAGCAGCTTACCCGGGACTAGCGGTCGGGGAAGCACCTACAATGAGCAGTTCTTC
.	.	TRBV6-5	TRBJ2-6	CASTVSSGANVLTF	TGTGCCAGCACAGTCAGCTCTGGGGCCAACGTCCTGACTTTC
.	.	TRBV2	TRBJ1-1	CASSEVGVEAFF	TGTGCCAGCAGTGAAGTGGGAGTTGAAGCTTTCTTT
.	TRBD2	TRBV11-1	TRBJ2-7	CASSLLREIGEQYF	TGTGCCAGCAGCTTATTGCGGGAGATCGGCGAGCAGTACTTC
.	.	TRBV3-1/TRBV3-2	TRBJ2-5	CASSPRSNQETQYF	TGTGCCAGCAGCCCGCGAAGTAATCAAGAGACCCAGTACTTC
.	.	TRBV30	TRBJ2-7	CAWTTDYEQYF	TGTGCCTGGACTACCGACTACGAGCAGTACTTC
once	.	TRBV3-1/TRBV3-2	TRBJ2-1	CASSQGRVYNEQFF	TGTGCCAGCAGCCAAGGCCGCGTTTACAATGAGCAGTTCTTC